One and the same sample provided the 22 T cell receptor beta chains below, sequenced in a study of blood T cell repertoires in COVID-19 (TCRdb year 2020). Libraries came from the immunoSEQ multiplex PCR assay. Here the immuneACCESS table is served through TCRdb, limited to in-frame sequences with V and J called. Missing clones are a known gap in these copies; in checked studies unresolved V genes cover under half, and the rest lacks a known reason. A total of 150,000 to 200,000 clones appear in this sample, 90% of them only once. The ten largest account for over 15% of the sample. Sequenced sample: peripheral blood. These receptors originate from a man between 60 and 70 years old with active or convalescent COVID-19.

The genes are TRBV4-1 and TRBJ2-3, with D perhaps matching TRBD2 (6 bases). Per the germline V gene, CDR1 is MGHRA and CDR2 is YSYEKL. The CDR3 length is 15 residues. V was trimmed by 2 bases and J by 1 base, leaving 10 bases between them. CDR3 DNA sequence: TGCGCCAGCAGCCAACTGGGACTGGGCACAGATACGCAGTATTTT. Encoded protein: CASSQLGLGTDTQYF.

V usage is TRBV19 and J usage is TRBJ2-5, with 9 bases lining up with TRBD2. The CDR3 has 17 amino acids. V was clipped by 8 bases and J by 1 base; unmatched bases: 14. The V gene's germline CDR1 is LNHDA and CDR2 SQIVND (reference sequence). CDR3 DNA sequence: TGTGCCAGTGGAGCCCTGAGTAGCGGGGGCCCCCAAGAGACCCAGTACTTC. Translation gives CASGALSSGGPQETQYF.

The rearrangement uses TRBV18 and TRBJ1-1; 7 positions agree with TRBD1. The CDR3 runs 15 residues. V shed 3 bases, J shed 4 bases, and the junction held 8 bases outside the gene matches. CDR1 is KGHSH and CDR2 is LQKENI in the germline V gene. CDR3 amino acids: CASSPTTGERTEAFF. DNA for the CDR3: TGTGCCAGCTCACCTACTACAGGGGAACGCACTGAAGCTTTCTTT.

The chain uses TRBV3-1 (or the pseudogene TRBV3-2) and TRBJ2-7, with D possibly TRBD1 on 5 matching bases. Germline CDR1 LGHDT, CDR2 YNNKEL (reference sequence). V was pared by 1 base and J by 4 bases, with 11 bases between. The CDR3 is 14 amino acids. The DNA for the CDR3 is TGTGCCAGCAGCCAAGGGGGCCCTGCGTACGAGCAGTACTTC. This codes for CASSQGGPAYEQYF.

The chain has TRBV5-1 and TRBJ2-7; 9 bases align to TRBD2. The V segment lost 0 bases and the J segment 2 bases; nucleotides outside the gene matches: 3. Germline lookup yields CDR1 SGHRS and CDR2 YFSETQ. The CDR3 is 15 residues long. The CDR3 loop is CASSLDTSGPYEQYF. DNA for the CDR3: TGCGCCAGCAGCTTGGACACTAGCGGGCCCTACGAGCAGTACTTC.

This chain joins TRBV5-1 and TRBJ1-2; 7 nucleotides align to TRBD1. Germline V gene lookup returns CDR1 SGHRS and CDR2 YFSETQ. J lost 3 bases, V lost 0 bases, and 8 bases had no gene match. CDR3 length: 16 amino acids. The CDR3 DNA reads TGCGCCAGCAGCTTGGCCACAGGGGCCCATTACTATGGCTACACCTTC. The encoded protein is CASSLATGAHYYGYTF.

In DNA, the CDR3 is TGTGCCAGCAGACCTCTAGGCGGAGACTCTGGGGCCAACGTCCTGACTTTC. Protein product: CASRPLGGDSGANVLTF. This chain joins TRBV7-7 and TRBJ2-6; the D is unclear. The CDR3 totals 17 residues. V was trimmed by 6 bases and J by 0 bases, leaving 15 bases between them. Germline V gene data show CDR1 as SSHAT and CDR2 as FNYEAQ (reference sequence). Full variable domain (remainder filled in from reference TRBV7-7 and TRBJ2-6): GAGVSQSPRYKVTKRGQDVTLRCDPISSHATLYWYQQALGQGPEFLTYFNYEAQPDKSGLPSDRFSAERPEGSISTLTIQRTEQRDSAMYRCASRPLGGDSGANVLTFGAGSRLTVL.

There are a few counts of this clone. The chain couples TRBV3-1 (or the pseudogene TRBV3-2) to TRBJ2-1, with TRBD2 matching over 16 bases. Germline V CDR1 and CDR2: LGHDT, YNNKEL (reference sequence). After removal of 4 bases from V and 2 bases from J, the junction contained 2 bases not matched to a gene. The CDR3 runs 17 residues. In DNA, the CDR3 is TGTGCCAGCAGCCCGGGGACTAGCGGGAGGGCCTACAATGAGCAGTTCTTC. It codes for CASSPGTSGRAYNEQFF.

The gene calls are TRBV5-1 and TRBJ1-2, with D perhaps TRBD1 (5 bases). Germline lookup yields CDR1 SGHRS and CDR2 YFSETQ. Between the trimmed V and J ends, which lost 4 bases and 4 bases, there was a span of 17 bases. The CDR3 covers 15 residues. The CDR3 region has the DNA TGCGCCAGCAGCCCATCGGCAGGGTCGGTCTATGGCTACACCTTC. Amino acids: CASSPSAGSVYGYTF.

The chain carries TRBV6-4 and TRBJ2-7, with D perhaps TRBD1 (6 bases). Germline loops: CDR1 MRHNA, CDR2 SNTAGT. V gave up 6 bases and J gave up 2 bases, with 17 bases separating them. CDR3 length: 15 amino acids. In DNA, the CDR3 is TGTGCCAGCAGACTCGCCAGACAGGCGACCTACGAGCAGTACTTC. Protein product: CASRLARQATYEQYF.

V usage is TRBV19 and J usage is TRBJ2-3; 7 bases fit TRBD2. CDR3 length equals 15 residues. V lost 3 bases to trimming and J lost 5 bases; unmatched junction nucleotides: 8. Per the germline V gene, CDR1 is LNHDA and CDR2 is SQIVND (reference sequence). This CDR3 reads CASSITSARGDTQYF. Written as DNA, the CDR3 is TGTGCCAGTAGTATCACTAGCGCCCGAGGAGATACGCAGTATTTT.

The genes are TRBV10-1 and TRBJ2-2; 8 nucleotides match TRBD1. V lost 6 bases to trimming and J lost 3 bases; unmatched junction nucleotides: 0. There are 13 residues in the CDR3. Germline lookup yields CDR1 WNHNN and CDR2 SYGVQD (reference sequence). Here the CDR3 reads CASSRGHTGELFF. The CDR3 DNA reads TGCGCCAGCAGCAGGGGGCACACCGGGGAGCTGTTTTTT.

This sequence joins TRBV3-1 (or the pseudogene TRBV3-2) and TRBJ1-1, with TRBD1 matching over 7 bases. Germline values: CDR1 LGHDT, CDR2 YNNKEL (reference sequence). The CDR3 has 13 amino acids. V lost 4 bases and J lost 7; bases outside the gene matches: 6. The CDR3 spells CASSPTGRSEAFF. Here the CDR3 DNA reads TGTGCCAGCAGCCCGACAGGGAGGAGTGAAGCTTTCTTT.

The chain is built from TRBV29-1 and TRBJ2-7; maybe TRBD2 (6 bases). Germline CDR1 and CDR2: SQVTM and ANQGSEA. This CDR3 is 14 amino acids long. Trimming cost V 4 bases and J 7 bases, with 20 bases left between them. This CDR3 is CSVGPSAGWEEQYF. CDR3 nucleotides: TGCAGCGTTGGCCCGTCAGCGGGCTGGGAGGAGCAGTACTTC.

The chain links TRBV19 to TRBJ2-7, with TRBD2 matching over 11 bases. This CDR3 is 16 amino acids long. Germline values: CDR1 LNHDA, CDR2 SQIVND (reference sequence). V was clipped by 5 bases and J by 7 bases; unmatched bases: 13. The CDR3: CASSGARTSGLREQYF. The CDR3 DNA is TGTGCCAGTAGTGGAGCGAGGACTAGCGGGCTACGGGAGCAGTACTTC.

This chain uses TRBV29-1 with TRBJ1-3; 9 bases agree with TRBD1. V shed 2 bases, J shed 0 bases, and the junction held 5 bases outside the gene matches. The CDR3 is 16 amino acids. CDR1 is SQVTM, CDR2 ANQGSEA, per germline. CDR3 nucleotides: TGCAGCGTTGAATACTGGGACAGGGCCTCTGGAAACACCATATATTTT. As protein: CSVEYWDRASGNTIYF.

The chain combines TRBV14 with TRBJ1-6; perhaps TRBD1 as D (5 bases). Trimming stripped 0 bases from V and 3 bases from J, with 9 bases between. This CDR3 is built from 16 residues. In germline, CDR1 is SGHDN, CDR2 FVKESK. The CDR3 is CASSQEWGVYNSPLHF. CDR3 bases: TGTGCCAGCAGCCAAGAATGGGGGGTCTATAATTCACCCCTCCACTTT. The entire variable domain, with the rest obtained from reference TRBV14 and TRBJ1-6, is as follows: EAGVTQFPSHSVIEKGQTVTLRCDPISGHDNLYWYRRVMGKEIKFLLHFVKESKQDESGMPNNRFLAERTGGTYSTLKVQPAELEDSGVYFCASSQEWGVYNSPLHFGNGTRLTVT.

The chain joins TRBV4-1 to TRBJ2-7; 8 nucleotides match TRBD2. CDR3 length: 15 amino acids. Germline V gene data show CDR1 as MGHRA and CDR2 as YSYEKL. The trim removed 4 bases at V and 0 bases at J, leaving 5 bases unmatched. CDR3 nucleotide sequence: TGCGCCAGCAGCCTTAGAACTAGCGGCTCCTACGAGCAGTACTTC. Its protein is CASSLRTSGSYEQYF.

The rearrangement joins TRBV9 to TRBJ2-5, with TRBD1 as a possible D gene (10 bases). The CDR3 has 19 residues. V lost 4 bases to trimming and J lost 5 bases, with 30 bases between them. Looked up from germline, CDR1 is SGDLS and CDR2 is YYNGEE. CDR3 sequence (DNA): TGTGCCAGCAGCTCCAGGGAGGGACAGGGGACTAGCTCCTCGGAGACCCAGTACTTC. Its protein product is CASSSREGQGTSSSETQYF.

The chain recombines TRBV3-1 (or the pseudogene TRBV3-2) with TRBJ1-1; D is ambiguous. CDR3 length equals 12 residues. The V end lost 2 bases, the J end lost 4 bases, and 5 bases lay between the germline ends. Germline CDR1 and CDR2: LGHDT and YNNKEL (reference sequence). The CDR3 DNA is TGTGCCAGCAGCCAATCCAGCACTGAAGCTTTCTTT. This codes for CASSQSSTEAFF.

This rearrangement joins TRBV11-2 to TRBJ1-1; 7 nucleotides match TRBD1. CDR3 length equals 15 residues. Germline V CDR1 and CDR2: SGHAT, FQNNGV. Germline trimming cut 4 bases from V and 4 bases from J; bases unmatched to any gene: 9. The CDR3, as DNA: TGTGCCAGCAGCTCAGGGGCAACAGGGGTCACTGAAGCTTTCTTT. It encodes CASSSGATGVTEAFF.

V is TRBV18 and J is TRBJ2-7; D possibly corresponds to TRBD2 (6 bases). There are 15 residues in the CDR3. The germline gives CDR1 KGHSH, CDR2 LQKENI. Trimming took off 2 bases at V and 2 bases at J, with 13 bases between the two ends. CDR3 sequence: CASSPGSSATYEQYF. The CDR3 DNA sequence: TGTGCCAGCTCACCAGGATCTAGCGCAACCTACGAGCAGTACTTC.